This TCR beta chain was sequenced for a study of regulatory T cells in long-lasting Graves disease. Study overall: Over 5 years of antithyroid drugs with positive TSH receptor antibodies was taken to mean persistent Graves' disease. General study findings and limits: New patients shared more than 950 public clonotypes, and persistent patients shared more, with about 2,700.

Time point meaning: persistent/refractory GD, antithyroid drugs over 5 years with positive TRAb. There was RNA extracted from PBMCs, and the TCR library was made from it. Doctors identified Graves' disease using the American Thyroid Association guidelines. CDR3 regions were amplified by Arm-PCR using iRepertoire HTBI primers to build TCR beta libraries. TCRdb re-derived calls from the multiplex PCR reads in MiXCR, one entry per CDR3 protein. The table has about 460,000 distinct CDR3 sequences, under 25% seen once; the top ten hold about an eighth. The V end was cut by 4 bases, the J end by 4 bases, with 10 bases between. Germline V gives CDR1 MNHNS, CDR2 SASEGT. This CDR3 has 13 residues. There are many counts of this clonotype. Its antigen is as yet unknown.

This receptor was identified in a female donor with Graves disease. Source: peripheral blood mononuclear cells (PBMCs), taken when the disease was refractory, from a patient treated with antithyroid drugs. The genes are TRBV6-1 and TRBJ2-5; the D is unclear. The CDR3 DNA reads TGTGCCAGCAGTGCTGATATTGGAGAGACCCAGTACTTC. This codes for CASSADIGETQYF.